The 28 T cell receptor beta chains below come from one sample, sequenced in a study of T cell repertoires in cytomegalovirus infection. TCRdb fed the reads into MiXCR, producing one record per CDR3 protein. The table lists about 900,000 distinct CDR3 sequences, 30% to 40% of them singletons, with around an eighth in the top ten. For these TCRs, the target antigens are not known. Material: cultured CD8+ T cells from PBMCs, obtained from culture after CMV antigen stimulation. The receptors here all came from a human donor in good health (CMV status not recorded). Some clones in this sample may be carry-over from other donors' samples.

V is TRBV10-2 and J is TRBJ2-7; 7 positions match TRBD1. The CDR3 is made up of 14 amino acids. The V gene's germline CDR1 is WSHSY and CDR2 SAAADI. V gave up 3 bases and J gave up 3 bases; unmatched junction bases: 5. Written as DNA, the CDR3 is TGCGCCAGCAGTGAAGGTCCAGGGGGCTACGAGCAGTACGTC. Amino acid sequence: CASSEGPGGYEQYV.

This clonotype was picked up a small number of times. This sequence joins TRBV20-1 and TRBJ2-1; 7 bases align to TRBD1. The V and J ends lost 0 bases and 2 bases, in that order; junction bases with no gene match: 10. Germline CDR1 DFQATT, CDR2 SNEGSKA (reference sequence). This CDR3 comprises 17 residues. The DNA of the CDR3 is TGCAGTGCTAGAGATACAGACAGGGTTTGGGCCTACAATGAGCAGTTCTTC. Its translation is CSARDTDRVWAYNEQFF.

V gene TRBV19 combines with J gene TRBJ2-1; the D gene is possibly TRBD2 (5 bases). CDR1 and CDR2 from the germline V gene are LNHDA and SQIVND (reference sequence). This CDR3 is built from 16 residues. Trimming took 4 bases from V and 5 from J, leaving 18 bases between them. CDR3 region: CASSTLTGYSDNEQFF. The CDR3 region has the DNA TGTGCCAGTAGTACATTAACGGGGTATAGTGACAATGAGCAGTTCTTC.

The sample holds a few counts of this clonotype. The chain has TRBV12-3 or TRBV12-4 and TRBJ1-6; 12 positions agree with TRBD1. CDR3 length: 21 residues. Trimming removed 1 base from V and 7 bases from J; junction bases left unmatched: 17. The CDR3 loop reads CASSLVWGTGGSGVENSPLHF. For the CDR3, the DNA is TGTGCCAGCAGTTTAGTTTGGGGGACAGGGGGCAGTGGGGTAGAGAATTCACCCCTCCACTTT.

The V and J genes are TRBV20-1 and TRBJ2-3; 8 bases match TRBD1. This CDR3 contains 13 residues. Germline lookup yields CDR1 DFQATT and CDR2 SNEGSKA (reference sequence). J was trimmed by 2 bases and V by 3 bases; bases with no gene match: 1. DNA of the CDR3: TGCAGTGCTAGGACAGGGGACACAGATACGCAGTATTTT. Protein sequence: CSARTGDTDTQYF.

The chain couples TRBV7-9 to TRBJ1-1; 8 bases fit TRBD1. Germline CDR1 SEHNR, CDR2 FQNEAQ (reference sequence). V shed 4 bases, J shed 7 bases, and the junction held 8 bases outside the gene matches. The CDR3 has 14 amino acids. In nucleotides, the CDR3 is TGTGCCAGCAGCTCAGAGGGACAGGACGTTGAAGCTTTCTTT. This codes for CASSSEGQDVEAFF.

A few counts support this clonotype. The chain joins TRBV27 to TRBJ2-1; TRBD2 agrees at 9 bases. Germline V gives CDR1 MNHEY, CDR2 SMNVEV (reference sequence). Trimming cost V 5 bases and J 5 bases; bases outside gene matches: 7. The CDR3 covers 15 residues. CDR3 loop: CASSPLAGPDNEQFF. The CDR3 nucleotides read TGTGCCAGCAGTCCCCTAGCGGGGCCGGACAATGAGCAGTTCTTC.

This chain links TRBV7-9 with TRBJ2-1, with 8 positions matching TRBD2. The CDR3 is made up of 20 amino acids. Germline V gene sequence: CDR1 SEHNR, CDR2 FQNEAQ (reference sequence). V was pared by 6 bases and J by 3 bases, with 22 bases of the junction left unmatched. The CDR3 sequence is CASSRLTGTSRLGLYNEQFF. The CDR3 region has the DNA TGTGCCAGCAGTCGACTTACCGGGACTAGTAGGCTGGGGCTCTACAATGAGCAGTTCTTC.

The J gene is TRBJ2-1, the V gene TRBV11-1; 9 nucleotides line up with TRBD1. Trimming took 5 bases from V and 7 from J; bases not matched to a gene: 15. Germline CDR1 reads SGHAT; CDR2 reads FQDESV (reference sequence). The CDR3 is 17 residues long. The CDR3 loop is CASSRLTGTGFVNEQFF. CDR3 sequence (DNA): TGTGCCAGCAGCCGCCTAACCGGGACAGGGTTTGTAAATGAGCAGTTCTTC. Based on the CDR3 plus reference TRBV11-1 and TRBJ2-1, the full variable domain is EAEVAQSPRYKITEKSQAVAFWCDPISGHATLYWYRQILGQGPELLVQFQDESVVDDSQLPKDRFSAERLKGVDSTLKIQPAELGDSAMYLCASSRLTGTGFVNEQFFGPGTRLTVL.

This clonotype was seen a few times. V and J are TRBV12-3 or TRBV12-4 and TRBJ2-7; D may match TRBD1 or TRBD2 (5 bases each). Trimming pared 6 bases from V and 5 bases from J, leaving 11 bases between. This CDR3 is 12 amino acids long. The CDR3 DNA follows: TGTGCCAGCAGCCTCAGGGAGAACGAGCAGTACTTC. Translated, it gives CASSLRENEQYF.

The chain combines TRBV19 with TRBJ2-7, with D possibly called TRBD1 or TRBD2 (5 bases each). Germline lookup yields CDR1 LNHDA and CDR2 SQIVND (reference sequence). V was trimmed by 3 bases and J by 4 bases, leaving 10 bases between them. CDR3 size: 13 residues. CDR3 region: CASSMGEGYEQYV. The CDR3 DNA sequence: TGTGCCAGTAGTATGGGAGAGGGGTACGAGCAGTACGTC.

CDR3 protein: CASSVGGSYQETQYF. In DNA, the CDR3 is TGTGCCAGCAGCGTCGGGGGGAGTTACCAAGAGACCCAGTACTTC. V and J are TRBV9 and TRBJ2-5; 7 bases are a match to TRBD2. The CDR3 contains 15 residues. Germline CDR1 reads SGDLS; CDR2 reads YYNGEE. Trimming cost V 2 bases and J 0 bases; bases outside gene matches: 4.

This chain connects TRBV12-3 or TRBV12-4 to TRBJ2-5, with D tentatively TRBD1 or TRBD2 (5 bases each). V was clipped by 2 bases and J by 7 bases, with 17 bases between them. The CDR3 covers 15 residues. CDR3 residues: CASSLPGTERGTQYF. CDR3 coding DNA: TGTGCCAGCAGTTTACCCGGGACCGAAAGAGGGACCCAGTACTTC.

The V and J genes are TRBV19 and TRBJ1-5; 9 bases line up with TRBD1. The CDR3 has 15 residues. The germline CDR1 and CDR2 sequences are LNHDA and SQIVND (reference sequence). V lost 6 bases to trimming and J lost 4 bases; unmatched junction nucleotides: 7. The DNA of the CDR3 is TGTGCCAGTAGCCCGACAGGGGGGGAAAATCAGCCCCAGCATTTT. This translates into CASSPTGGENQPQHF.

This clonotype was recorded at least ten times. The J gene is TRBJ2-3, the V gene TRBV6-5, with unresolved D. This CDR3 region has 17 residues. Germline V gives CDR1 MNHEY, CDR2 SVGAGI. With 0 bases removed from V and 1 base from J, the gap between germline ends came to 14 bases. DNA for the CDR3: TGTGCCAGCAGTTACTCGAGTGGTACAGCCCGCACAGATACGCAGTATTTT. This codes for CASSYSSGTARTDTQYF.

This clonotype was detected a few times. CDR3 DNA sequence: TGCAGTGCTAGAGGGGGACAGCGCGGATTTAGCAATCAGCCCCAGCATTTT. Its protein is CSARGGQRGFSNQPQHF. The rearrangement uses TRBV20-1 and TRBJ1-5; 7 bases align to TRBD1. The CDR3 sequence is 17 residues long. V lost 1 base to trimming and J lost 0 bases; unmatched junction nucleotides: 9. Germline V gene sequence: CDR1 DFQATT, CDR2 SNEGSKA (reference sequence).

The V gene is TRBV12-5, the J gene TRBJ1-2, with 8 bases matching TRBD1. The CDR3 loop spans 16 amino acids. Looked up from germline, CDR1 is LGHNT and CDR2 is FRNRAP. Unmatched junction bases numbered 5, after V lost 0 bases and J lost 2 bases. CDR3 region: CASGLVVGTGNYGYTF. The CDR3 nucleotides are TGTGCTAGTGGTTTGGTAGTGGGGACAGGCAACTATGGCTACACCTTC.

The chain has TRBV29-1 and TRBJ1-2; D may be TRBD1 (6 bases). The V and J ends lost 2 bases and 4 bases respectively, with 14 bases between them. Germline CDR1 SQVTM, CDR2 ANQGSEA. CDR3 length: 14 amino acids. Written as DNA, the CDR3 is TGCAGCGTTGAATCACCGGGACAAGTCTATGGCTACACCTTC. Translation: CSVESPGQVYGYTF. Full variable domain (outside the CDR3, taken from reference TRBV29-1 and TRBJ1-2): SAVISQKPSRDICQRGTSLTIQCQVDSQVTMMFWYRQQPGQSLTLIATANQGSEATYESGFVIDKFPISRPNLTFSTLTVSNMSPEDSSIYLCSVESPGQVYGYTFGSGTRLTVV.

The chain uses TRBV19 and TRBJ1-1; 7 bases are shared with TRBD1. V was pared by 7 bases and J by 4 bases, with 12 bases of the junction left unmatched. The germline V gene encodes CDR1 LNHDA and CDR2 SQIVND (reference sequence). This CDR3 contains 15 residues. The CDR3 DNA is TGTGCCAGTACCCAGGGACAGTGGGGCGGCACTGAAGCTTTCTTT. Translating it yields CASTQGQWGGTEAFF.

The J gene is TRBJ2-2, the V gene TRBV7-4, with D uncertain. CDR3 size: 14 residues. Per germline, CDR1 SGHVT and CDR2 SQSDAQ. Trimming cost V 9 bases and J 1 base, with 12 bases left between them. The CDR3 DNA is TGTGCCAGTAACTTCTATCAGAACACCGGGGAGCTGTTTTTT. Translation gives CASNFYQNTGELFF.

V gene TRBV6-6 combines with J gene TRBJ2-1; 13 nucleotides align to TRBD2. This CDR3 contains 15 residues. The germline V gene encodes CDR1 MNHNY and CDR2 SVGAGI (reference sequence). V shed 4 bases and J 13 bases; nucleotides not matched to a gene: 10. In nucleotides, the CDR3 is TGTGCCAGCAGTTTGACTAGCGGGGGGACTAAAATCCAGTTCTTC. This encodes CASSLTSGGTKIQFF.

There are many counts of this clonotype. This chain joins TRBV6-6 and TRBJ1-3; D ambiguous. Trimming pared 3 bases from V and 0 bases from J, leaving 18 bases between. Germline assignment: CDR1 MNHNY and CDR2 SVGAGI (reference sequence). The CDR3 runs to 18 residues. The CDR3 DNA sequence: TGTGCCAGCAGTTATTCCGGGTCCCTCTCTCCCTCTGGAAACACCATATATTTT. As protein: CASSYSGSLSPSGNTIYF.

The rearrangement uses TRBV5-6 and TRBJ1-2; 9 nucleotides match TRBD1. The CDR3 has 15 residues. Trimming at V came to 4 bases and at J to 7 bases, leaving 11 bases not matched to a gene. The V gene's germline CDR1 is SGHDT and CDR2 YYEEEE. The CDR3 DNA follows: TGTGCCAGCAGCGCACCTACAGGGGGCGCGTTTGGCTACACCTTC. Its protein product is CASSAPTGGAFGYTF.

This clonotype was counted only a few times. V usage is TRBV29-1 and J usage is TRBJ2-7; 7 positions match TRBD1. Unmatched junction bases numbered 10, after V lost 7 bases and J lost 7 bases. This CDR3 comprises 12 residues. From germline, CDR1 is SQVTM and CDR2 ANQGSEA. CDR3 sequence: CSAGRQGREQYV. The CDR3, as DNA: TGCAGCGCCGGCCGACAGGGTAGAGAGCAGTACGTC.

The rearrangement uses TRBV6-6 and TRBJ2-7; the D gene could be TRBD1 or TRBD2 (6 bases each). The CDR3 is 16 residues long. Germline V gives CDR1 MNHNY, CDR2 SVGAGI (reference sequence). Deletions cut 5 bases from V and 4 bases from J, with 21 bases between. The CDR3 sequence is CASSQSDTGGVYEQYF. The DNA for the CDR3 is TGTGCCAGCAGTCAAAGCGACACCGGGGGCGTTTACGAGCAGTACTTC.

In this sample, this clonotype turned up a few times. The chain employs TRBV20-1 and TRBJ2-7; D is perhaps TRBD1 or TRBD2 (5 bases each). The germline V and J ends were trimmed by 1 base and 6 bases, with 13 bases remaining between them. Looked up from germline, CDR1 is DFQATT and CDR2 is SNEGSKA (reference sequence). The CDR3 length is 13 residues. In nucleotides, the CDR3 is TGCAGTGCTAGAGTCCCGTCGAGGGGCGAGCAGTACGTC. Amino acids: CSARVPSRGEQYV.

This rearrangement joins TRBV15 to TRBJ1-4; D remains unclear. Trimming took 1 base from V and 4 from J, leaving 10 bases between them. Germline CDR1 is LNHNV and CDR2 is YYDKDF (reference sequence). CDR3 size: 15 residues. CDR3: CATSRVAAFNEKLFF. The CDR3 nucleotides are TGTGCCACCAGCAGAGTTGCAGCCTTTAATGAAAAACTGTTTTTT.

This clonotype was seen more than once but under ten times. The chain employs TRBV7-9 and TRBJ1-2; unclear D gene. Trimming took off 5 bases at V and 4 bases at J, with 20 bases between the two ends. The CDR3 contains 16 residues. From germline, CDR1 is SEHNR and CDR2 FQNEAQ (reference sequence). This chain's CDR3 is CASSPEIVADSYGYTF. CDR3 bases: TGTGCCAGCAGCCCCGAGATCGTTGCGGATTCCTATGGCTACACCTTC.